The 18 T cell receptor beta chains below were found in one sample sequenced in a study of T cells of healthy individuals. Each CDR3 protein is one row after TCRdb ran MiXCR on the 5' RACE reads. This sample has approximately 100,000 distinct CDR3 sequences; 17% occur once, and the top ten carry approximately 5.7%. All receptors derive from a human donor in good health.

This clonotype showed up just a few times. The chain combines TRBV28 with TRBJ2-3; tentatively, D is TRBD1 or TRBD2 (6 bases each). Trimming took 5 bases from V and 6 from J, leaving 18 bases between them. The CDR3 totals 15 residues. Germline CDR1 reads MDHEN; CDR2 reads SYDVKM. This CDR3 is CASSGWGAASDTQYF. As DNA, the CDR3 is TGTGCCAGCAGTGGGTGGGGGGCGGCTAGTGATACGCAGTATTTT.

A word on this clonotype: Since the CDR3 does not end with the conserved phenylalanine or tryptophan, this likely comes from a read error. V gene TRBV10-3 combines with J gene TRBJ2-6; D may be TRBD2 (6 bases). Germline CDR1 ENHRY, CDR2 SYGVKD. Trimming shortened V by 4 bases and J by 0 bases, and 13 bases separated the two germline ends. The CDR3 runs to 17 residues. CDR3: CAISVGGGNSGANVLTL. The CDR3 DNA reads TGTGCCATCAGTGTCGGGGGAGGCAACTCTGGGGCCAACGTCCTGACTTTA.

The gene calls are TRBV24-1 and TRBJ1-2; no reliable D call. The germline gives CDR1 KGHDR, CDR2 SFDVKD. CDR3 length: 14 residues. V lost 2 bases, J lost 0 bases, and 6 bases lay in between. CDR3 protein: CATSDWGTNYGYTF. The CDR3, as DNA: TGTGCCACCAGTGATTGGGGAACTAACTATGGCTACACCTTC.

At least ten counts were recorded for this clonotype. A read error may account for a junction end that differs from germline. The V gene is TRBV20-1, the J gene TRBJ2-1, with 10 bases fitting TRBD1. The CDR3 consists of 14 residues. Germline CDR1 and CDR2: DFQATT and SNEGSKA (reference sequence). CDR3: CSARGTGAMNEQFF. The CDR3 coding sequence is TGCAGTGCCAGAGGGACAGGGGCGATGAATGAGCAGTTCTTC.

This clonotype was detected a few times. The J gene is TRBJ2-7, the V gene TRBV28; the D call may be TRBD1 or TRBD2 (5 bases each). V lost 10 bases and J lost 6, with 13 bases in between. Germline-derived CDR1 and CDR2 are MDHEN and SYDVKM. The CDR3 has 11 residues. CDR3 sequence (DNA): TGTGCCATCCTCCGGGGCGGCGAGCAGTACTTC. It translates to CAILRGGEQYF.

The J gene is TRBJ2-3, the V gene TRBV20-1; TRBD2 matches at 12 bases. The germline V gene has CDR1 DFQATT and CDR2 SNEGSKA (reference sequence). J lost 6 bases, V lost 0 bases, and 4 bases had no gene match. The CDR3 loop spans 15 amino acids. CDR3 region: CSARDPTSGGDTQYF. Here the CDR3 DNA reads TGCAGTGCTAGAGATCCCACTAGCGGGGGGGATACGCAGTATTTT.

The chain uses TRBV28 and TRBJ2-5, with D unresolved. From germline, CDR1 is MDHEN and CDR2 SYDVKM. Trimming cost V 6 bases and J 9 bases, with 11 bases left between them. This CDR3 is 11 amino acids long. The CDR3 reads CASSIPEAQYF. The DNA for the CDR3 is TGTGCCAGCAGCATTCCCGAGGCCCAGTACTTC.

This clonotype was picked up many times. The chain couples TRBV24-1 to TRBJ2-2; D is uncertain. There are 13 residues in the CDR3. Germline CDR1 reads KGHDR; CDR2 reads SFDVKD. The V and J ends lost 8 bases and 0 bases respectively, with 6 bases between them. The CDR3 DNA is TGTGCCACCATAGGGACGAACACCGGGGAGCTGTTTTTT. Its protein is CATIGTNTGELFF.

This clonotype was found a few times. This sequence joins TRBV7-2 and TRBJ1-1; maybe TRBD1 (5 bases). The CDR3 runs to 13 residues. Trimming took 1 base from V and 8 from J, leaving 11 bases between them. CDR1 and CDR2 (germline): SGHTA, FQGNSA. The CDR3 is CASSLVAGTEAFF. The CDR3 bases are TGTGCCAGCAGCTTAGTGGCGGGGACGGAAGCTTTCTTT.

In the case of this clonotype: With a much larger clone just one base away, this may be a read error. The chain has TRBV4-3 and TRBJ1-1; no clear D. The germline gives CDR1 LGHNA, CDR2 YSLEER. The CDR3 consists of 14 residues. In DNA, the CDR3 is TGCGCCAGCAGCCAAGGGGCTAAGAACACTGAAGCTTCCTTT. It codes for CASSQGAKNTEASF.

The sample holds many counts of this clonotype. The CDR3 here is CAISGLDTQYF. The CDR3 region has the DNA TGTGCCATCAGCGGCCTGGATACGCAGTATTTT. This chain connects TRBV10-3 to TRBJ2-3, with no clear D. From germline, CDR1 is ENHRY and CDR2 SYGVKD. Trimming cost V 6 bases and J 6 bases, with 7 bases left between them. The CDR3 spans 11 residues.

This clonotype was seen repeatedly, ten times or more. This chain links TRBV18 with TRBJ2-5; D is ambiguous. Germline CDR1 reads KGHSH; CDR2 reads LQKENI. The CDR3 totals 13 residues. The germline V and J ends were trimmed by 2 bases and 1 base, with 5 bases remaining between them. CDR3 sequence (DNA): TGTGCCAGCTCACCAGGACGCCAAGAGACCCAGTACTTC. Translated: CASSPGRQETQYF.

This clonotype was counted ten times or more. V gene TRBV5-1 combines with J gene TRBJ1-3; 7 positions agree with TRBD1. From germline, CDR1 is SGHRS and CDR2 YFSETQ. V lost 4 bases and J lost 0; bases outside the gene matches: 4. The CDR3 extends over 15 amino acids. CDR3 nucleotide sequence: TGCGCCAGCAGCCGGGACAGTAGCTCTGGAAACACCATATATTTT. Encoded protein: CASSRDSSSGNTIYF.

This clonotype appeared a few times. V gene TRBV7-2 combines with J gene TRBJ2-7; D is uncertain. V was shortened by 5 bases and J by 4 bases, with 15 bases between the two germline ends. CDR3 length: 14 residues. CDR1 is SGHTA and CDR2 is FQGNSA in the germline V gene. CDR3 nucleotides: TGTGCCAGCAGCCCAGACTGGAATAATTACGAGCAGTACTTC. It translates to CASSPDWNNYEQYF.

This clonotype was observed a few times. The chain is built from TRBV20-1 and TRBJ1-5, with 7 bases matching TRBD1. This CDR3 region has 13 residues. V was pared by 7 bases and J by 2 bases, with 5 bases of the junction left unmatched. Germline-derived CDR1 and CDR2 are DFQATT and SNEGSKA (reference sequence). The DNA for the CDR3 is TGCAGTGTTCTTGGACAGGGCAATCAGCCCCAGCATTTT. Amino acid sequence: CSVLGQGNQPQHF.

This sequence joins TRBV5-1 and TRBJ2-1; possibly TRBD2 for D (6 bases). Germline V gives CDR1 SGHRS, CDR2 YFSETQ. CDR3 length: 17 amino acids. Trimming shortened V by 0 bases and J by 6 bases, and 19 bases separated the two germline ends. CDR3 protein: CASSLALYGSTGNEQFF. The DNA of the CDR3 is TGCGCCAGCAGCTTGGCCTTGTACGGGAGTACAGGCAATGAGCAGTTCTTC.

This clonotype was observed at least ten times. This chain connects TRBV4-2 to TRBJ1-5; unclear D gene. Germline V CDR1 and CDR2: LGHNA, YNFKEQ. The CDR3 extends over 15 amino acids. Trimming pared 0 bases from V and 3 bases from J, leaving 9 bases between. The CDR3 sequence: CASSQDPLANQPQHF. The CDR3, as DNA: TGTGCCAGCAGCCAAGATCCCCTTGCCAATCAGCCCCAGCATTTT.

The rearrangement uses TRBV4-2 and TRBJ1-1; no clear D. The V gene lost 3 bases and the J gene lost 1 base, with 9 bases spanning the gap. Germline V gene data show CDR1 as LGHNA and CDR2 as YNFKEQ. This CDR3 is 14 amino acids long. CDR3 loop: CASSHVGGNTEAFF. The CDR3 DNA sequence: TGTGCCAGCAGCCACGTTGGAGGGAACACTGAAGCTTTCTTT.